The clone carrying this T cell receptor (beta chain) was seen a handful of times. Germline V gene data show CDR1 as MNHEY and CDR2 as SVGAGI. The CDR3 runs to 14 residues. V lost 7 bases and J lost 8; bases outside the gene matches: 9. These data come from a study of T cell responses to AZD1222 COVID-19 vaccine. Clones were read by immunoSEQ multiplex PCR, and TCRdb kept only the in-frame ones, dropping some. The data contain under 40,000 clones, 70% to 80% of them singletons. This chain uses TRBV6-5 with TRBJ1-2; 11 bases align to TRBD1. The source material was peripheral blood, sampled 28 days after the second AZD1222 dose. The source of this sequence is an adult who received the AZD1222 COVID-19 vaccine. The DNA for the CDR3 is TGTGCCAGCACCACCGGACAGGGGGCGCGAGGCTACACCTTC. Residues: CASTTGQGARGYTF.